The clone carrying this T cell receptor beta chain was counted a few times. The sample comes from a study of T cell changes during pregnancy in multiple sclerosis. Germline assignment: CDR1 GTSNPN and CDR2 SVGIG (reference sequence). The CDR3 runs to 13 residues. The ends were cut back, 2 bases at V and 3 bases at J, with 7 bases in the middle. Repertoires were generated with immunoSEQ multiplex PCR, while TCRdb's copy carries only in-frame clones and drops some. Here the sample spans over 100,000 clones, 92% being singletons. The J gene is TRBJ2-2, the V gene TRBV30; D is possibly TRBD1 (5 bases). Sequencing used peripheral blood, obtained in the third trimester of pregnancy. This TCR derives from a female donor with multiple sclerosis, enrolled in a pregnancy study. The CDR3 spells CAWSRQYTGELFF. For the CDR3, the DNA is TGTGCCTGGAGTAGACAGTACACCGGGGAGCTGTTTTTT.